The rows below give T cell receptor beta chains drawn from one sample of a study of cytomegalovirus exposure and HLA in healthy donors. TCRdb's table, derived via immunoSEQ multiplex PCR, lists solely in-frame clones and lacks some. The sample includes more than 50,000 clones, around 72% of them seen just once. Sequencing was carried out using PBMCs. These TCRs come from a woman in her forties or fifties in good health and CMV-seropositive. Both conserved end residues are part of each CDR3. The D gene is left open where the match is weak. Not all rows give a size; the values are once, few, many and, for expanded clones, a class.

v_gene,j_gene,d_gene,abundance,len,CDR3aa,CDR3nt
TRBV28,TRBJ1-5,TRBD1,-,12,CAGQGGSQPQHF,TGTGCCGGACAGGGAGGGAGTCAGCCCCAGCATTTT
TRBV9,TRBJ2-7,-,-,14,CASSPTYRAYEQYF,TGTGCCAGCTCGCCGACATACAGGGCCTACGAGCAGTACTTC
TRBV9,TRBJ1-6,-,-,14,CASSFGGVGSPLHF,TGTGCCAGCAGTTTTGGAGGGGTGGGATCACCCCTCCACTTT
TRBV6-4,TRBJ2-3,-,-,14,CASSLSLSTDTQYF,TGTGCCAGCAGTCTATCACTGAGCACAGATACGCAGTATTTT
TRBV30,TRBJ2-5,-,-,12,CAWSGGVETQYF,TGTGCCTGGAGCGGAGGGGTAGAGACCCAGTACTTC
TRBV6-6,TRBJ2-7,TRBD2,once,15,CASSQKRGLTYEQYF,TGTGCCAGCAGCCAAAAGCGGGGGCTTACCTACGAGCAGTACTTC
TRBV20-1,TRBJ1-1,TRBD1,-,11,CSAQQGTEAFF,TGCAGTGCTCAACAGGGGACCGAAGCTTTCTTT
TRBV7-6,TRBJ1-1,TRBD1,-,14,CASSKGTANTEAFF,TGTGCCAGCAGCAAAGGGACAGCGAACACTGAAGCTTTCTTT
TRBV10-2,TRBJ2-5,TRBD2,-,15,CASSDSGGPQETQYF,TGCGCCAGCAGTGACAGCGGGGGACCTCAAGAGACCCAGTACTTC
TRBV5-1,TRBJ2-7,-,-,13,CASSLYSRYEQYF,TGCGCCAGCAGCTTGTACTCGAGGTACGAGCAGTACTTC
TRBV7-2,TRBJ2-3,-,-,12,CASSYYTDTQYF,TGTGCCAGCAGCTACTACACAGATACGCAGTATTTT
TRBV5-1,TRBJ2-5,TRBD2,-,16,CASSPTRGLAGTTQYF,TGCGCCAGCAGCCCTACCCGAGGACTAGCGGGCACGACCCAGTACTTC
TRBV5-6,TRBJ2-2,TRBD1,-,15,CASSLRDRNTGELFF,TGTGCCAGCAGCTTGAGGGACAGAAACACCGGGGAGCTGTTTTTT
TRBV20-1,TRBJ1-2,-,-,11,CSASTDSLSTF,TGCAGTGCTAGCACCGACAGCCTGAGCACCTTC
TRBV6-5,TRBJ2-3,-,-,15,CASRLLAVGTDTQYF,TGTGCCAGCAGGCTACTAGCAGTGGGCACAGATACGCAGTATTTT
TRBV19,TRBJ2-7,-,-,15,CASSLTGTSSYEQYF,TGTGCCAGTAGTTTGACCGGGACAAGCTCCTACGAGCAGTACTTC
TRBV7-2,TRBJ2-3,TRBD2,-,17,CASSSLSGSMGTDTQYF,TGTGCCAGCAGCTCTCTTAGCGGGAGTATGGGCACAGATACGCAGTATTTT
TRBV6-5,TRBJ2-1,TRBD2,-,14,CASSSGGGWGEQFF,TGTGCCAGCTCTAGCGGGGGTGGATGGGGTGAGCAGTTCTTC